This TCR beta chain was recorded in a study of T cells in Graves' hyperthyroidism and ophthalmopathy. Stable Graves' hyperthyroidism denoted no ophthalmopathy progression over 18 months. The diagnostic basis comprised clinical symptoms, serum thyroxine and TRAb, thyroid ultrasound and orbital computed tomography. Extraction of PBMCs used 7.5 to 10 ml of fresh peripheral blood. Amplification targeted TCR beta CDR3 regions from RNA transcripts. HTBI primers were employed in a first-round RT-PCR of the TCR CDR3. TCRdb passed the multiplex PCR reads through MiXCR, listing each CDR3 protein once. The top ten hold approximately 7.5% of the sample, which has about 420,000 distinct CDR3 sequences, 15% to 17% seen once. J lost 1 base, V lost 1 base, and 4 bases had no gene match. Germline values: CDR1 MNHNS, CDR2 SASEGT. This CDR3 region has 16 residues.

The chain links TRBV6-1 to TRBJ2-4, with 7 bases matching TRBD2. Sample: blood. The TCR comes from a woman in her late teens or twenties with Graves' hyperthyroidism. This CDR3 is CASSEVWGGAKNIQYF. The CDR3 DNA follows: TGTGCCAGCAGTGAAGTTTGGGGGGGGGCCAAAAACATTCAGTACTTC.